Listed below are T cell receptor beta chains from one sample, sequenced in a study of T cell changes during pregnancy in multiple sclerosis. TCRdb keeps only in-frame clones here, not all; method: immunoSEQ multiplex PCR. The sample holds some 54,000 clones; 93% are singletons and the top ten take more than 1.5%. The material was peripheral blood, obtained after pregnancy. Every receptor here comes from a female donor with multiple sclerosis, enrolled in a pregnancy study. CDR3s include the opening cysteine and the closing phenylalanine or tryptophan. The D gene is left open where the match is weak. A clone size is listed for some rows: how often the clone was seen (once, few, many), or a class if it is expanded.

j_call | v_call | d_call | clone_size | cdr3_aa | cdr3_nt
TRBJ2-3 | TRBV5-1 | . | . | CASRLASMLTDTQYF | TGCGCCAGCAGGCTGGCCAGTATGCTCACAGATACGCAGTATTTT
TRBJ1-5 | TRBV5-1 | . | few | CASSLVPGIGQPQHF | TGCGCCAGCAGCTTGGTACCGGGGATTGGTCAGCCCCAGCATTTT
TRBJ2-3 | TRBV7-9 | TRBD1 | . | CASSSGGAHTDTQYF | TGTGCCAGCAGCTCAGGGGGCGCACACACAGATACGCAGTATTTT
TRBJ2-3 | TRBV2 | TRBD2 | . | CASSMDSGLYTDTQYF | TGTGCCAGCAGCATGGATAGCGGGCTCTACACAGATACGCAGTATTTT
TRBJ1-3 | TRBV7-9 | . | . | CASSLSKSSGNTIYF | TGTGCCAGCAGCTTATCTAAGAGCTCTGGAAACACCATATATTTT
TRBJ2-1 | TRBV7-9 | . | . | CASSLAAGTEQFF | TGTGCCAGCAGCTTAGCGGCTGGGACAGAGCAGTTCTTC
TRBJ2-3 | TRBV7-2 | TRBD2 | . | CASSFSGTTPPDTQYF | TGTGCCAGCAGCTTCTCCGGGACTACCCCCCCAGATACGCAGTATTTT
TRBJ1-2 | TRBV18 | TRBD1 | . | CASSPDRHGYTF | TGTGCCAGCTCCCCGGACAGGCATGGCTACACCTTC
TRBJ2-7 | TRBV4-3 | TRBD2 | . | CASSQDREGSYEQYF | TGCGCCAGCAGCCAAGACAGGGAGGGGTCCTACGAGCAGTACTTC
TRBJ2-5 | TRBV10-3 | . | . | CAAMAAGTSETQYF | TGTGCGGCTATGGCGGCAGGGACATCGGAGACCCAGTACTTC
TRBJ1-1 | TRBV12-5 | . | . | CASGLVVLGNTEAFF | TGTGCTAGTGGTTTGGTAGTTCTGGGCAACACTGAAGCTTTCTTT
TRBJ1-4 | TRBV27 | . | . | CASSSLGQGNEKLFF | TGTGCCAGCAGTTCCTTGGGGCAGGGTAATGAAAAACTGTTTTTT
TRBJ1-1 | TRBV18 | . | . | CASSPVAEREAFF | TGTGCCAGCTCACCAGTCGCGGAACGTGAAGCTTTCTTT
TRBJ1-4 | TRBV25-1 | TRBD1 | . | CASSESLTGGEEKLFF | TGTGCCAGCAGTGAATCCTTGACAGGGGGAGAAGAAAAACTGTTTTTT
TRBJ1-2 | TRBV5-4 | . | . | CASSFSPWEQGGYTF | TGTGCCAGCAGCTTTTCCCCCTGGGAACAGGGTGGCTACACCTTC
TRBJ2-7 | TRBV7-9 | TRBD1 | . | CASSSGTGGAHEQYF | TGTGCCAGCAGCTCAGGCACAGGGGGAGCCCACGAGCAGTACTTC
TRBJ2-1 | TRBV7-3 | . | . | CASSLDSYNEQFF | TGTGCCAGCAGCTTGGACAGCTACAATGAGCAGTTCTTC
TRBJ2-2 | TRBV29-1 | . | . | CSAVDPWSDTGELFF | TGCAGCGCCGTAGACCCGTGGAGCGACACCGGGGAGCTGTTTTTT
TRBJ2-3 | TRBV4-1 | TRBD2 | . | CASSPGLVADTQYF | TGCGCCAGCAGCCCGGGACTAGTTGCAGATACGCAGTATTTT
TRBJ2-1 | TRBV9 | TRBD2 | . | CASSVDLAGAGEQFF | TGTGCCAGCAGCGTAGACCTAGCGGGAGCCGGTGAGCAGTTCTTC
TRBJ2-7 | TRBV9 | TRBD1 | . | CASSPWDSYEQYF | TGTGCCAGCAGCCCCTGGGACAGCTACGAGCAGTACTTC
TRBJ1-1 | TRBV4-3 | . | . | CASSQDLFRTEAFF | TGCGCCAGCAGCCAAGATCTGTTTCGGACTGAAGCTTTCTTT
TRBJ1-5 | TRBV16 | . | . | CASSQSPPRPQHF | TGTGCCAGCAGCCAATCCCCTCCTCGGCCCCAGCATTTT
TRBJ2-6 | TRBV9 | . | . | CASSVFGGSSGANVLTF | TGTGCCAGCAGCGTATTCGGAGGGAGCTCTGGGGCCAACGTCCTGACTTTC
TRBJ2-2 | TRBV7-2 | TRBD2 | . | CASKGLAYSGELFF | TGTGCCAGCAAGGGACTAGCGTATAGCGGGGAGCTGTTTTTT
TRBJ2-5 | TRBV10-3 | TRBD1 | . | CAISDYITGEETQYF | TGTGCCATCAGTGACTACATTACAGGGGAAGAGACCCAGTACTTC
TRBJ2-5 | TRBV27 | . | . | CASSLSPPSGETQYF | TGTGCCAGCAGTTTATCACCTCCCTCCGGAGAGACCCAGTACTTC
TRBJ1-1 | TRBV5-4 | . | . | CASSADRIWTEAFF | TGTGCCAGCAGCGCAGACAGGATTTGGACTGAAGCTTTCTTT
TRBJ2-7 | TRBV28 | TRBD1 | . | CASSLIRRGRVYEQYF | TGTGCCAGCAGTTTAATACGCAGGGGGCGCGTGTACGAGCAGTACTTC
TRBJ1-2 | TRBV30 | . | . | CAWSRPPPASTF | TGTGCCTGGAGCAGGCCTCCGCCGGCCAGTACCTTC
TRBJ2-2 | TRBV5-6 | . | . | CASSLANRDKYTGELFF | TGTGCCAGCAGCTTGGCTAACCGGGACAAGTACACCGGGGAGCTGTTTTTT
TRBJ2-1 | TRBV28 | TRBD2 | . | CASSQRERYNEQFF | TGTGCCAGCAGCCAGCGGGAGAGATACAATGAGCAGTTCTTC
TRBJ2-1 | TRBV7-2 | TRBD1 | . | CASSLALTGASYNEQFF | TGTGCCAGCAGCTTAGCGTTGACAGGGGCTTCCTACAATGAGCAGTTCTTC
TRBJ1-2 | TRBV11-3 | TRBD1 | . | CASSLGGWIDRVNGSYGYTF | TGTGCCAGCAGCTTAGGGGGATGGATCGACAGGGTAAACGGTAGCTATGGCTACACCTTC
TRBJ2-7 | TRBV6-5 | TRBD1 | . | CASSSPGQGLYEQYF | TGTGCCAGCAGTTCCCCGGGACAGGGGTTGTACGAGCAGTACTTC
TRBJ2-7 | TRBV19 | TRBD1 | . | CASSPTGEYYEQYF | TGTGCCAGTAGTCCCACAGGGGAATACTACGAGCAGTACTTC
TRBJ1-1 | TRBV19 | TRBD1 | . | CASSRDRLNTEAFF | TGTGCCAGTAGTAGGGACAGGCTGAACACTGAAGCTTTCTTT
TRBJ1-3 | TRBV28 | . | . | CASSFQGLSPYF | TGTGCCAGCAGTTTCCAGGGACTTAGCCCATATTTT
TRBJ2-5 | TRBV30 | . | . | CAWNRGLQETQYF | TGTGCCTGGAATAGAGGGCTCCAAGAGACCCAGTACTTC
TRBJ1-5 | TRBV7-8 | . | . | CASSLETVQPQHF | TGTGCCAGCAGCTTAGAGACAGTTCAGCCCCAGCATTTT
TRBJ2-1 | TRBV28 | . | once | CASMGGSYNEQFF | TGTGCCAGCATGGGGGGATCCTACAATGAGCAGTTCTTC
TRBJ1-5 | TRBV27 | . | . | CASREWGEDQPQHF | TGTGCCAGCAGGGAGTGGGGGGAGGATCAGCCCCAGCATTTT
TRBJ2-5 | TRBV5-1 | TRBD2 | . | CASSRHLAGGTLETQYF | TGCGCCAGCAGCCGCCATCTAGCGGGAGGTACTTTAGAGACCCAGTACTTC
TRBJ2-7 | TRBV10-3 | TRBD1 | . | CAISDWDSAIREQYF | TGTGCCATCAGTGACTGGGACAGCGCCATACGGGAGCAGTACTTC
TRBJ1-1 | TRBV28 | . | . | CASSLALAGRGNTEAFF | TGTGCCAGCAGTTTAGCCTTAGCAGGGAGGGGGAACACTGAAGCTTTCTTT
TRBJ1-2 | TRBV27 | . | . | CASSFRGGGYTF | TGTGCCAGCAGTTTCCGAGGGGGTGGCTACACCTTC
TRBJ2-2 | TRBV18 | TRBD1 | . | CASSPQGQPGTGELFF | TGTGCCAGCTCACCCCAGGGACAGCCGGGGACCGGGGAGCTGTTTTTT
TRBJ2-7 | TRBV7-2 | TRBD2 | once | CASSLASGTSGRRVPHEQYF | TGTGCCAGCAGCCTAGCATCCGGGACTAGCGGGAGAAGAGTCCCCCACGAGCAGTACTTC
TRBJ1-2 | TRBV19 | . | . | CASSIGVFGYTF | TGTGCCAGTAGTATAGGAGTTTTTGGCTACACCTTC
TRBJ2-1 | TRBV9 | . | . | CASSAYNNEQFF | TGTGCCAGCAGCGCCTATAACAATGAGCAGTTCTTC
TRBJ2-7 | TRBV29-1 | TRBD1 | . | CSVRDSLYEQYF | TGCAGCGTTCGGGACAGCCTCTACGAGCAGTACTTC
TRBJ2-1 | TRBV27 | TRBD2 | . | CASAWEGLAVYNEQFF | TGTGCCAGCGCCTGGGAAGGACTAGCGGTCTACAATGAGCAGTTCTTC
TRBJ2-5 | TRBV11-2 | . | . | CASSSRTGGPETQYF | TGTGCCAGCAGCTCTAGGACAGGAGGGCCCGAGACCCAGTACTTC
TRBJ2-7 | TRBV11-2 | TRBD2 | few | CASSFQTSGKAYEQYF | TGTGCCAGCAGCTTCCAGACTAGCGGTAAAGCCTACGAGCAGTACTTC
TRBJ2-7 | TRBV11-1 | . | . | CASSLGWLAESSYEQYF | TGTGCCAGCAGCTTAGGTTGGTTAGCGGAGAGCTCCTACGAGCAGTACTTC
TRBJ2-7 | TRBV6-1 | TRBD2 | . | CASSGRILSGRLYEQYF | TGTGCCAGCAGTGGACGTATTCTTAGCGGGAGACTTTACGAGCAGTACTTC
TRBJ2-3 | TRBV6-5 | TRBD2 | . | CASSPGLVPDTQYF | TGTGCCAGCAGTCCGGGACTAGTTCCAGATACGCAGTATTTT
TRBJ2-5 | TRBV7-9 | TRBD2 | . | CASSRTSGSLETQYF | TGTGCCAGCAGCCGCACTAGCGGGAGTTTAGAGACCCAGTACTTC
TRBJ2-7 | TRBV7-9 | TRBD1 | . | CASSYATGIFHEQYF | TGTGCCAGCAGCTACGCGACAGGGATTTTCCACGAGCAGTACTTC
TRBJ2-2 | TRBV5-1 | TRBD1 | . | CASSLAGQGLTGELFF | TGCGCCAGCAGCTTGGCAGGACAGGGACTCACCGGGGAGCTGTTTTTT